This TCR beta chain was recorded in a study of cytomegalovirus exposure and HLA in healthy donors. CDR1 is SGHAT, CDR2 FQNNGV, per germline. Trimming cost V 1 base and J 3 bases, with 15 bases left between them. This CDR3 region has 16 residues. Overall study results and limits: Certain indistinguishable V segments, among them TRBV6-2 and TRBV6-3, were excluded. HLA alleles were associated with some 17,000 TCR beta sequences in a later analysis at 0.05 false discovery rate.

For this clone: The antigen is unknown.

PCR employed 60 Vbeta and 13 Jbeta primers. Clones were sequenced by immunoSEQ multiplex PCR, and TCRdb holds only the in-frame ones, with some missing. The sample has about 140,000 clones; roughly 80% are singletons. Likely unrecorded immune exposures existed in these nominally healthy donors. Sequencing used PBMCs. The chain uses TRBV11-2 and TRBJ2-5; D might be TRBD1 (6 bases). The clonotype originates from a woman aged 40 to 49 in good health and CMV-seronegative. CDR3 coding DNA: TGTGCCAGCAGCTTAGGCGTTCTGGGGGACAAAGAGACCCAGTACTTC. Translated: CASSLGVLGDKETQYF.